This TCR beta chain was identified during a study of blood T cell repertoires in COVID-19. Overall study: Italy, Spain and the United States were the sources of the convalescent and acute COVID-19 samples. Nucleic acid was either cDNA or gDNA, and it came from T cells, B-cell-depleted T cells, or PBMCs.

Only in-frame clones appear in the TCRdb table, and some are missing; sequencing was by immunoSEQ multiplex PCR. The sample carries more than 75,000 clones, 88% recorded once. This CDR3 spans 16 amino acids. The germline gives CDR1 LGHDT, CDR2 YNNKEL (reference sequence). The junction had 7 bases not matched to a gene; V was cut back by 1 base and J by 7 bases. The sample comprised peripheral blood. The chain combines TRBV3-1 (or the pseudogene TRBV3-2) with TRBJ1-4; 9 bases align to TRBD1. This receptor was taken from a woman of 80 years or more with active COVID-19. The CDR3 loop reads CASSQAKTGGREKLFF. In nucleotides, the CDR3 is TGTGCCAGCAGCCAAGCGAAGACAGGGGGTCGTGAAAAACTGTTTTTT.